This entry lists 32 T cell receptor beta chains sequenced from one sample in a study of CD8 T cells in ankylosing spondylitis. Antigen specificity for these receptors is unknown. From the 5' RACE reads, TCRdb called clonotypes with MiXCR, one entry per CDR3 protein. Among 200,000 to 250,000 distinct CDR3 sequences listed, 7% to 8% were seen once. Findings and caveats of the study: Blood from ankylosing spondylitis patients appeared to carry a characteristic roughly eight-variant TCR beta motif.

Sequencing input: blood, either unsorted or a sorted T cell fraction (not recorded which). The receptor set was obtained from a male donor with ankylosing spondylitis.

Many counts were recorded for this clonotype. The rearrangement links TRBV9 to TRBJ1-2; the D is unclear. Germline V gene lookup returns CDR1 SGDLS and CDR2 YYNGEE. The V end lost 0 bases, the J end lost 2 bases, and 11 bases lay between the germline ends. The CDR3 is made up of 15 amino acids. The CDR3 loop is CASSVGRWVNYGYTF. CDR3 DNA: TGTGCCAGCAGCGTAGGGCGGTGGGTGAACTATGGCTACACCTTC.

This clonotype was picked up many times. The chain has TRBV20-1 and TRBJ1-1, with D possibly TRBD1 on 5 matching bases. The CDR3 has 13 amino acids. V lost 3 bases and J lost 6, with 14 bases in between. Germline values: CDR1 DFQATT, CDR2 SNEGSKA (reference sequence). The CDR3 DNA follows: TGCAGTGCTAGCTCCGACAGCGACTCTGAAGCTTTCTTT. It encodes CSASSDSDSEAFF.

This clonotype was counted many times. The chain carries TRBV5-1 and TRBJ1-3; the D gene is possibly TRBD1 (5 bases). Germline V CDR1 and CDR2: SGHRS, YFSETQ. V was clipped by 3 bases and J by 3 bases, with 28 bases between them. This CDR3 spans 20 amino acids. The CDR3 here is CASSSPTPDHLGDGGNTIYF. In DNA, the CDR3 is TGCGCCAGCAGCTCCCCTACCCCAGACCACCTGGGGGATGGTGGAAACACCATATATTTT.

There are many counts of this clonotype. This chain's CDR3 is CASSLASPIYEQYF. CDR3 coding DNA: TGTGCCAGCAGCTTGGCCTCACCTATCTACGAGCAGTACTTC. V is TRBV5-6 and J is TRBJ2-7; D is unresolved. Germline V gene lookup returns CDR1 SGHDT and CDR2 YYEEEE. The CDR3 covers 14 residues. Between the trimmed V and J ends, which lost 0 bases and 3 bases, there was a span of 10 bases.

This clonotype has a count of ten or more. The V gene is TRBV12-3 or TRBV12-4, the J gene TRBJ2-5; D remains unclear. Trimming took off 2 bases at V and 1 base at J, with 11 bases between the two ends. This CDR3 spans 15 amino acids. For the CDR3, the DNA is TGTGCCAGCAGTTTACCGGCCGTAACCCAAGAGACCCAGTACTTC. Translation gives CASSLPAVTQETQYF.

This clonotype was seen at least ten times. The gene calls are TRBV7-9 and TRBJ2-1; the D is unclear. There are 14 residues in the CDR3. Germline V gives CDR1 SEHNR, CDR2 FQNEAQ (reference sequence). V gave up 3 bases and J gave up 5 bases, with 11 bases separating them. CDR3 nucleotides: TGTGCCAGCAGCTTTCGGGTAGAAAACAATGAGCAGTTCTTC. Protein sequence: CASSFRVENNEQFF.

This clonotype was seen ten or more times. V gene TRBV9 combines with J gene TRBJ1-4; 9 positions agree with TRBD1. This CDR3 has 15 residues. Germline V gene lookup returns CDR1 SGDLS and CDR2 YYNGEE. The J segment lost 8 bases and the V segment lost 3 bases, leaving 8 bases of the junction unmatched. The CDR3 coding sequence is TGTGCCAGCAGCGCCTCCGGGACAGGGTGGGAAAAACTGTTTTTT. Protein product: CASSASGTGWEKLFF.

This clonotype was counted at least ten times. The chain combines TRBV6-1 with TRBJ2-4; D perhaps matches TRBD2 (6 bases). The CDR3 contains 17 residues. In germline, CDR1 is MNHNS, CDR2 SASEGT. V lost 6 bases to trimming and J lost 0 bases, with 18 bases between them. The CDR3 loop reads CASSLLGLLLAKNIQYF. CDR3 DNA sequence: TGTGCCAGCAGCCTATTGGGACTCCTATTAGCCAAAAACATTCAGTACTTC.

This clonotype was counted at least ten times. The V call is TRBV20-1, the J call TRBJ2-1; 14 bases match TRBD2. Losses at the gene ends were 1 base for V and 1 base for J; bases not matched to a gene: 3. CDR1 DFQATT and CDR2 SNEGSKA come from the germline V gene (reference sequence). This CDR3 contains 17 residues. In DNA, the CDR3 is TGCAGTGCTAGAGGACTAGCGGGAGGGAGATCCTACAATGAGCAGTTCTTC. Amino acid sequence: CSARGLAGGRSYNEQFF.

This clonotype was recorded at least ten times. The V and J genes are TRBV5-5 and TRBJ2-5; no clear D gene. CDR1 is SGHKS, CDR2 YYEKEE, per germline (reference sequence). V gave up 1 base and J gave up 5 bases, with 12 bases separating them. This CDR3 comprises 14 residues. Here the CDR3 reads CASSLSRAGETQYF. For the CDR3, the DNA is TGTGCCAGCAGCTTGTCTCGTGCCGGCGAGACCCAGTACTTC.

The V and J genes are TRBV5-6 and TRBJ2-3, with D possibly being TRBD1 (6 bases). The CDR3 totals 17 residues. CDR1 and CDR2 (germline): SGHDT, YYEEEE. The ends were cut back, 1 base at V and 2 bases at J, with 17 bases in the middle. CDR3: CASSLWQGNSFTDTQYF. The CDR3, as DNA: TGTGCCAGCAGCTTGTGGCAGGGGAATAGCTTCACAGATACGCAGTATTTT.

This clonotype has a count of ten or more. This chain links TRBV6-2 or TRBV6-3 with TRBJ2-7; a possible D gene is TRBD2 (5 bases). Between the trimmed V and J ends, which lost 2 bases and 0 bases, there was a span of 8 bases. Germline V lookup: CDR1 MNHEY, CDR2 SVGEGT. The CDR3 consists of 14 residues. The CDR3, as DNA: TGTGCCAGCAGTTACGAGGGCAACTCCTACGAGCAGTACTTC. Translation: CASSYEGNSYEQYF.

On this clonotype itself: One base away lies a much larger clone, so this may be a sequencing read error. Written as DNA, the CDR3 is TGTGCCAGCAGCGGAAGGACAGGGGTAAACTACGATGAGCAGTTCTTC. Translation gives CASSGRTGVNYDEQFF. V and J are TRBV11-3 and TRBJ2-1; 9 nucleotides line up with TRBD1. Germline CDR1 is SGHNT and CDR2 is YENEEA. This CDR3 spans 16 amino acids.

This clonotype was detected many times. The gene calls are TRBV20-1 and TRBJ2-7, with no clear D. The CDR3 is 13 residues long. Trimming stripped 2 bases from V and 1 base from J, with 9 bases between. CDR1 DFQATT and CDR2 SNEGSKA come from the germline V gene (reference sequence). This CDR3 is CSARRLQSYEQYF. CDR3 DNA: TGCAGTGCTAGAAGGCTACAGTCCTACGAGCAGTACTTC.

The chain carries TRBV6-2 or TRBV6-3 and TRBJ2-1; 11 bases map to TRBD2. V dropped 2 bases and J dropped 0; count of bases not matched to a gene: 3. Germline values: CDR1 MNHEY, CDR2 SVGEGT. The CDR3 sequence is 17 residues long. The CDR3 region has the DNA TGTGCCAGCAGTTACCATAGCGGGGGGGCCTCCTACAATGAGCAGTTCTTC. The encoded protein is CASSYHSGGASYNEQFF.

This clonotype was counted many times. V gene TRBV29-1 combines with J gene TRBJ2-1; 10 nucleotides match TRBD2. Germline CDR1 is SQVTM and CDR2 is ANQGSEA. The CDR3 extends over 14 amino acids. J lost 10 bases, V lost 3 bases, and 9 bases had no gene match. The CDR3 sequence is CSVDSASGSLEQFF. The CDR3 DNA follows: TGCAGCGTTGATTCTGCTAGCGGGAGCTTAGAGCAGTTCTTC.

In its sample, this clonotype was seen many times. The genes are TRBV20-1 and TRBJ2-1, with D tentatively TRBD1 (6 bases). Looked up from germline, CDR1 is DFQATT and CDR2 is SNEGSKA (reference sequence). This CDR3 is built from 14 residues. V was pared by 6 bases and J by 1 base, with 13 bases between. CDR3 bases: TGCAGTGCCAAGCGGACAGAGTCCTACAATGAGCAGTTCTTC. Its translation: CSAKRTESYNEQFF.

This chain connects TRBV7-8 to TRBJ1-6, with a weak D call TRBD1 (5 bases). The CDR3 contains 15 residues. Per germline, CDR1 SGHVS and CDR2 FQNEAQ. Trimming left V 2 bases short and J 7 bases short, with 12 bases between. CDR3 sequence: CASSLNRGKNSPLHF. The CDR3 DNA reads TGTGCCAGCAGCTTAAATCGGGGCAAGAATTCACCCCTCCACTTT. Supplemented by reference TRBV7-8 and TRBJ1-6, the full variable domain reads GAGVSQSPRYKVAKRGQDVALRCDPISGHVSLFWYQQALGQGPEFLTYFQNEAQLDKSGLPSDRFFAERPEGSVSTLKIQRTQQEDSAVYLCASSLNRGKNSPLHFGNGTRLTVT.

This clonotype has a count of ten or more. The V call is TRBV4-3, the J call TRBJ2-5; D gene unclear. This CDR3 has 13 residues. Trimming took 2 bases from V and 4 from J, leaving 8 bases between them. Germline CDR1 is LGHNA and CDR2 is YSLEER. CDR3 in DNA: TGCGCCAGCAGCCAAATGTGGAGAGAGACCCAGTACTTC. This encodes CASSQMWRETQYF.

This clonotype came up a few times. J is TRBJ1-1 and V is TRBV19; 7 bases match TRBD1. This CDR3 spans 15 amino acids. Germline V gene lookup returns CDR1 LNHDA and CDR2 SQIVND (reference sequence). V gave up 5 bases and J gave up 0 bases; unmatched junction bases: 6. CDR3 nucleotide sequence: TGTGCCAGTAGTCTAAAACAGGGGATGAACACTGAAGCTTTCTTT. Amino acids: CASSLKQGMNTEAFF.

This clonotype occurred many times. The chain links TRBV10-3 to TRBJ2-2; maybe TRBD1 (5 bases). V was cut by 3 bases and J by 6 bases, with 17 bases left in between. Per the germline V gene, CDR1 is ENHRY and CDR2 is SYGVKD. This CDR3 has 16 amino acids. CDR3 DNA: TGTGCCATCAGTGACCTGGGGCAGAAAAAGGCCGGGGAGCTGTTTTTT. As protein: CAISDLGQKKAGELFF.

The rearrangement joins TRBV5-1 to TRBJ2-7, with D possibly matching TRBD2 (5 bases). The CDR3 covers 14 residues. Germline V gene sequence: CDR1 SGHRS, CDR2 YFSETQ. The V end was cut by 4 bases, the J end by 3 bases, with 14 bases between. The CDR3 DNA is TGCGCCAGCAGCCAGGAGGCTAGTTTCTACGAGCAGTACTTC. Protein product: CASSQEASFYEQYF.

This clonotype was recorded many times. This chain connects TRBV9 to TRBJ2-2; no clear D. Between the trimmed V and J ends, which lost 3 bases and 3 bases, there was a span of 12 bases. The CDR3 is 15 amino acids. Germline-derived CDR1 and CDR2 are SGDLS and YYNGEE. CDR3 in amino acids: CASSGRHLDTGELFF. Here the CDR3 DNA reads TGTGCCAGCAGCGGTAGACACCTCGACACCGGGGAGCTGTTTTTT.

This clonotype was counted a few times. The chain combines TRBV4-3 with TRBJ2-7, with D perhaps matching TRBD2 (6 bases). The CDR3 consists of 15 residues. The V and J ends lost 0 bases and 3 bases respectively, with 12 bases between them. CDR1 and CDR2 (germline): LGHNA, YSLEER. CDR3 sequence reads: CASSQDPGANYEQYF. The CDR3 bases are TGCGCCAGCAGCCAAGACCCGGGAGCGAACTACGAGCAGTACTTC.

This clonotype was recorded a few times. This CDR3 is CATSGDRVYNEQFF. The CDR3 DNA sequence: TGTGCCACCAGCGGGGATCGGGTCTACAATGAGCAGTTCTTC. This sequence joins TRBV24-1 and TRBJ2-1, with TRBD2 as a possible D gene (5 bases). Trimming shortened V by 7 bases and J by 3 bases, and 12 bases separated the two germline ends. The germline V gene encodes CDR1 KGHDR and CDR2 SFDVKD. The CDR3 loop spans 14 amino acids.

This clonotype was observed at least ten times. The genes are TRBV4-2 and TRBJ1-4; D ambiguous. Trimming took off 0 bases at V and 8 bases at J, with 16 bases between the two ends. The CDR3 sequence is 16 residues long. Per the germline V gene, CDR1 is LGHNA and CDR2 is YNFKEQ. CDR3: CASSQDSARRKEKLFF. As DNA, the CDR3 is TGTGCCAGCAGCCAAGATTCGGCCCGGAGGAAGGAAAAACTGTTTTTT.

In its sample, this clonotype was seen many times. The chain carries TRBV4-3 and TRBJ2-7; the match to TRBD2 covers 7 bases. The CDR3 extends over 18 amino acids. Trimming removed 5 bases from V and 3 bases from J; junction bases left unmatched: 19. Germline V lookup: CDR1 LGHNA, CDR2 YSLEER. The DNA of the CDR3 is TGCGCCAGCAGCGTAGGGAGGGGCACAGGCCTAAACTACTACGAGCAGTACTTC. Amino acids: CASSVGRGTGLNYYEQYF.

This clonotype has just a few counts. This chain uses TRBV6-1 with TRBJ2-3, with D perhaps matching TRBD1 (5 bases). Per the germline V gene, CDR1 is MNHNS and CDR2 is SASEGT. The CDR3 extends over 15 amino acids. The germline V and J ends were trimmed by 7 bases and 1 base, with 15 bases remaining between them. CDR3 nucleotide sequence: TGTGCCAGCAATAACAGGAATGAGGGCACAGATACGCAGTATTTT. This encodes CASNNRNEGTDTQYF.

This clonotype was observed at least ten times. CDR3 DNA: TGTGCCAGCAGCTTGTGGGTCGCCCCTTCTGGGGCCAACGTCCTGACTTTC. This gives the protein CASSLWVAPSGANVLTF. V usage is TRBV5-5 and J usage is TRBJ2-6; D is undetermined. CDR3 length: 17 residues. The V gene's germline CDR1 is SGHKS and CDR2 YYEKEE (reference sequence). Between the trimmed V and J ends, which lost 1 base and 1 base, there was a span of 12 bases.

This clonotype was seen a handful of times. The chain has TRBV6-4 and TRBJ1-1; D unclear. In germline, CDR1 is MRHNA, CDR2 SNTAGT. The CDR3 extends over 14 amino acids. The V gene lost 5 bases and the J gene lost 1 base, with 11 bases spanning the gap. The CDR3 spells CASSPGRRNTEAFF. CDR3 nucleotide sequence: TGTGCCAGCAGTCCTGGGCGGCGGAACACTGAAGCTTTCTTT.

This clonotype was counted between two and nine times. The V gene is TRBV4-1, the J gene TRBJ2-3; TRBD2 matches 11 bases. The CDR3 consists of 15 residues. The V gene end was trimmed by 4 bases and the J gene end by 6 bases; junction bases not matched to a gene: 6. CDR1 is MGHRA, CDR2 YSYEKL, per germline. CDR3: CASSLAGGSRDTQYF. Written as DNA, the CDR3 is TGCGCCAGCAGCCTAGCGGGAGGGTCTCGGGATACGCAGTATTTT.

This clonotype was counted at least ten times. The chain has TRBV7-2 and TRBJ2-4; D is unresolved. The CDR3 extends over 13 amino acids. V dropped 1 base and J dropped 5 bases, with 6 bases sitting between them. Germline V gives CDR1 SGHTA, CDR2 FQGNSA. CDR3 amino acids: CASSLVTENIQYF. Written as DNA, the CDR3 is TGTGCCAGCAGCTTAGTTACAGAAAACATTCAGTACTTC.